The following is a T cell receptor (beta chain) sequence with its context. Its specificity is unknown. This specimen comes from a study of shared clonotypes between healthy human individuals. The study's findings and limits: The study generally estimated greater richness for naive than memory subsets.

CD8 cells classed as naive were CD45RO-negative and positively selected for CCR7, excluding terminally differentiated effector memory CD45RA+ cells. Sequencing used immunoSEQ multiplex PCR; TCRdb keeps in-frame clones, though not all of them. The sample lists under 2,000,000 clones; about 95% were seen once. V lost 6 bases, J lost 2 bases, and 13 bases lay in between. CDR1 is SGDLS and CDR2 is YYNGEE in the germline V gene. The CDR3 is 14 residues long. Specimen: naive CD8+ T cells sorted from blood. This sequence joins TRBV9 and TRBJ2-3; perhaps TRBD1 as D (6 bases). The TCR originated in a man aged 18-30 years in good health. The CDR3 loop reads CASTHRDLTDTQYF. The CDR3 bases are TGTGCCAGCACCCACAGGGACCTCACAGATACGCAGTATTTT.